The subject of this entry is one T cell receptor (beta chain). The data were obtained in a study of blood T cell repertoires in COVID-19. Study-wide background: T cells, B-cell-depleted T cells, or PBMCs supplied cDNA or gDNA.

Profiled with immunoSEQ multiplex PCR; TCRdb holds only in-frame clones, not every one. The repertoire holds hundreds of thousands of clones, with more than 70% as singletons. This CDR3 has 15 amino acids. J lost 1 base, V lost 7 bases, and 8 bases had no gene match. Germline lookup yields CDR1 LNHDA and CDR2 SQIVND (reference sequence). This sequence was found in a woman aged 70-85 years with COVID-19, enrolled during active disease. This chain links TRBV19 with TRBJ1-1; 8 bases line up with TRBD1. Sequenced sample: peripheral blood. The CDR3 DNA follows: TGTGCCAGTAAAAACGCAGGGGGCAGGAACACTGAAGCTTTCTTT. Residues: CASKNAGGRNTEAFF. Complete variable domain (other parts from reference TRBV19 and TRBJ1-1): DGGITQSPKYLFRKEGQNVTLSCEQNLNHDAMYWYRQDPGQGLRLIYYSQIVNDFQKGDIAEGYSVSREKKESFPLTVTSAQKNPTAFYLCASKNAGGRNTEAFFGQGTRLTVV.